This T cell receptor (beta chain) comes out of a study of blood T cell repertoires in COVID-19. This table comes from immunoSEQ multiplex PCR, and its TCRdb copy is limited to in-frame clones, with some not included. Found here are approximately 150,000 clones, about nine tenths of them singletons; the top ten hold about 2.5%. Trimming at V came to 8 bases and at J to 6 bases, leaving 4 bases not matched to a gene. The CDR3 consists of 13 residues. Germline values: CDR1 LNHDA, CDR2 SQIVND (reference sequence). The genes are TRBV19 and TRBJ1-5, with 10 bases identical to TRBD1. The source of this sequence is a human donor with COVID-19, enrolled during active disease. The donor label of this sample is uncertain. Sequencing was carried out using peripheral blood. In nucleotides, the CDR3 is TGTGCCAGTTTAGGGGACAGGGGTCAGCCCCAGCATTTT. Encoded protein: CASLGDRGQPQHF.